Sequencing of this TCR beta chain was carried out in a study of graft-versus-host responses after intestinal transplantation. Study summary: Tacrolimus plus steroids were given to all recipients for approximately three years, preceded by anti-thymocyte globulin induction. Study-wide results and caveats: GvH clonotypes were identified within recipient marrow, with a subset emerging first in ileum or blood.

Repertoires were generated with immunoSEQ multiplex PCR, while TCRdb's copy carries only in-frame clones and drops some. This table has under 95,000 clones, more than 70% appearing once. A remark on this clone: Its specificity is unknown.

This TCR was recovered from a human donor who received an intestinal transplant. This sample comprised unstimulated CD8+ T cells sorted from spleen or lymph node cells, obtained before intestinal transplant.

CDR3 amino acids: CASSSAGGRAPATYEQYF. CDR3 nucleotide sequence: TGTGCCAGCAGCTCAGCTGGGGGCCGGGCCCCTGCTACCTACGAGCAGTACTTC. The chain carries TRBV7-8 and TRBJ2-7; a weak D match, TRBD1 (6 bases). Germline-derived CDR1 and CDR2 are SGHVS and FQNEAQ. The CDR3 contains 18 residues. V was clipped by 4 bases and J by 2 bases, with 24 bases between them.